The 24 T cell receptor beta chains below come from one sample, sequenced in a study of T cells after yellow fever vaccination. TCRdb reanalysed the 5' RACE reads using MiXCR and keeps one entry per CDR3 protein. The sample includes a few hundred thousand distinct CDR3 sequences, roughly a sixth of them seen just once. The input for sequencing was PBMCs, taken 4 to 5 days after the first yellow fever vaccination. These receptors all come from a young man who received the YFV17D yellow fever vaccine.

This clonotype was counted only a few times. The chain employs TRBV20-1 and TRBJ2-4, with no clear D. Germline V lookup: CDR1 DFQATT, CDR2 SNEGSKA (reference sequence). V lost 4 bases and J 0 bases, leaving 10 bases between the germline ends. The CDR3 contains 14 residues. This chain's CDR3 is CSANPGLAKNIQYF. The CDR3 coding sequence is TGCAGTGCTAATCCAGGCTTAGCCAAAAACATTCAGTACTTC.

This chain links TRBV12-3 or TRBV12-4 with TRBJ2-5, with 8 bases identical to TRBD1. V was clipped by 6 bases and J by 5 bases; unmatched bases: 8. There are 14 residues in the CDR3. For the CDR3, the DNA is TGTGCCAGCAGACGGACAGGGATTAGGGAGACCCAGTACTTC. The encoded protein is CASRRTGIRETQYF.

This clonotype has more than one count but fewer than ten. CDR3: CASRLPGGMGYTF. As DNA, the CDR3 is TGTGCCAGCAGGCTACCAGGGGGCATGGGCTACACCTTC. The chain has TRBV27 and TRBJ1-2; 8 bases align to TRBD1. Germline lookup yields CDR1 MNHEY and CDR2 SMNVEV (reference sequence). After removal of 6 bases from V and 8 bases from J, the junction contained 8 bases not matched to a gene. The CDR3 is made up of 13 amino acids.

The V call is TRBV24-1, the J call TRBJ2-5, with 8 bases matching TRBD2. V dropped 0 bases and J dropped 7; count of bases not matched to a gene: 12. CDR1 is KGHDR, CDR2 SFDVKD, per germline. There are 17 residues in the CDR3. Written as DNA, the CDR3 is TGTGCCACCAGTGATTTGATCTCCGGGGGGGTGCTGCGGACCCAGTACTTC. This encodes CATSDLISGGVLRTQYF.

The chain carries TRBV2 and TRBJ2-1; D is perhaps TRBD2 (5 bases). The V end lost 10 bases, the J end lost 2 bases, and 18 bases lay between the germline ends. Germline CDR1 SNHLY, CDR2 FYNNEI. The CDR3 loop spans 15 amino acids. The CDR3 nucleotides read TGTGCCACCGAACCTGGTAGCGTGCCCTACAATGAGCAGTTCTTC. It yields the protein CATEPGSVPYNEQFF. Combining the CDR3 with reference TRBV2 and TRBJ2-1 gives the whole variable domain EPEVTQTPSHQVTQMGQEVILRCVPISNHLYFYWYRQILGQKVEFLVSFYNNEISEKSEIFDDQFSVERPDGSNFTLKIRSTKLEDSAMYFCATEPGSVPYNEQFFGPGTRLTVL.

The rearrangement links TRBV28 to TRBJ2-1; D could derive from TRBD1 or TRBD2 (5 bases each). Germline V gives CDR1 MDHEN, CDR2 SYDVKM. V was shortened by 11 bases and J by 4 bases, with 15 bases between the two germline ends. The length of the CDR3 is 13 residues. The CDR3 DNA is TGTGCCGTCGGGGCAGGGCAATACAATGAGCAGTTCTTC. As protein: CAVGAGQYNEQFF.

This clonotype was seen only a few times. V usage is TRBV5-1 and J usage is TRBJ2-5; D gene unclear. CDR1 is SGHRS, CDR2 YFSETQ, per germline. The CDR3 contains 13 residues. The ends were cut back, 5 bases at V and 1 base at J, with 9 bases in the middle. CDR3 coding DNA: TGCGCCAGCAGTAGTCACGGCCAAGAGACCCAGTACTTC. This codes for CASSSHGQETQYF.

The sample holds a few counts of this clonotype. The CDR3 nucleotides read TGTGCCAGCGGTCGGGGGTACACAGATACGCAGTATTTT. Translation: CASGRGYTDTQYF. The chain employs TRBV12-3 or TRBV12-4 and TRBJ2-3; D is possibly TRBD2 (6 bases). The CDR3 covers 13 residues. Trimming left V 8 bases short and J 2 bases short, with 11 bases between.

CDR3 region: CASTPGFQGDRVKAGANVLTF. Here the CDR3 DNA reads TGTGCCAGCACCCCCGGCTTCCAGGGGGACAGGGTGAAGGCTGGGGCCAACGTCCTGACTTTC. This chain joins TRBV6-2 or TRBV6-3 and TRBJ2-6, with 9 bases matching TRBD1. Looked up from germline, CDR1 is MNHEY and CDR2 is SVGEGT. The CDR3 loop spans 21 amino acids. The J segment lost 2 bases and the V segment lost 7 bases, leaving 21 bases of the junction unmatched.

This clonotype was picked up a small number of times. This chain links TRBV5-1 with TRBJ1-2; a possible D gene is TRBD1 (6 bases). This CDR3 has 16 amino acids. Germline V gene data show CDR1 as SGHRS and CDR2 as YFSETQ. Trimming shortened V by 4 bases and J by 3 bases, and 19 bases separated the two germline ends. The CDR3 sequence: CASSSHRERFDYGYTF. CDR3 in DNA: TGCGCCAGCAGCAGTCACAGGGAGAGGTTTGACTATGGCTACACCTTC.

This clonotype showed up just a few times. The chain combines TRBV9 with TRBJ2-3; 10 bases fit TRBD1. Germline CDR1 and CDR2: SGDLS and YYNGEE. Trimming cost V 2 bases and J 1 base; bases outside gene matches: 1. This CDR3 has 15 residues. CDR3 DNA: TGTGCCAGCAGCGTGGGGACAGGGGGCACAGATACGCAGTATTTT. It yields the protein CASSVGTGGTDTQYF.

V is TRBV20-1 and J is TRBJ1-2, with unresolved D. Trimming removed 3 bases from V and 14 bases from J, with 7 bases in between. Germline assignment: CDR1 DFQATT and CDR2 SNEGSKA (reference sequence). This CDR3 contains 8 residues. The CDR3 coding sequence is TGCAGTGCTAGGGCAGAGACCTTC. The encoded protein is CSARAETF.

This chain links TRBV18 with TRBJ2-3; TRBD1 or TRBD2 may be the D gene (5 bases each). V lost 2 bases, J lost 5 bases, and 17 bases lay in between. Germline V CDR1 and CDR2: KGHSH, LQKENI. The CDR3 extends over 16 amino acids. For the CDR3, the DNA is TGTGCCAGCTCACCAGTCGTGGGACCTCTGGTAGATACGCAGTATTTT. Translated: CASSPVVGPLVDTQYF.

This clonotype was observed many times. The CDR3 DNA follows: TGTGCCAGCAGTCTACTAGGAGCTGAAGCTTTCTTT. It is translated as CASSLLGAEAFF. This sequence joins TRBV7-9 and TRBJ1-1; no firm D call. CDR1 is SEHNR and CDR2 is FQNEAQ in the germline V gene (reference sequence). The CDR3 consists of 12 residues. The ends were cut back, 6 bases at V and 6 bases at J, with 11 bases in the middle.

This clonotype turned up a few times. This chain uses TRBV4-1 with TRBJ2-3; D gene uncertain. Between the trimmed V and J ends, which lost 6 bases and 4 bases, there was a span of 5 bases. Germline V lookup: CDR1 MGHRA, CDR2 YSYEKL. CDR3 length: 11 amino acids. In nucleotides, the CDR3 is TGCGCCAGCAGAAACGCAGATACGCAGTATTTT. It is translated as CASRNADTQYF.

V and J are TRBV12-3 or TRBV12-4 and TRBJ1-2, with D possibly matching TRBD1 (5 bases). Trimming shortened V by 4 bases and J by 5 bases, and 17 bases separated the two germline ends. CDR3 length equals 15 residues. Here the CDR3 DNA reads TGTGCCAGCAGTTCACCGCGGGGGTACGGGTATGGCTACACCTTC. Its translation is CASSSPRGYGYGYTF.

This clonotype was observed a handful of times. The J gene is TRBJ2-7, the V gene TRBV5-1; D is possibly TRBD1 or TRBD2 (5 bases each). The CDR3 has 13 residues. V gave up 4 bases and J gave up 5 bases, with 13 bases separating them. Germline CDR1 reads SGHRS; CDR2 reads YFSETQ. The CDR3 loop reads CASSRGAGNEQYF. The CDR3 DNA reads TGCGCCAGCAGCCGAGGGGCCGGGAACGAGCAGTACTTC.

CDR3 in DNA: TGTGCCAGCAGCTTCGGACAACAGGGTAACGAGCAGTACTTC. It is translated as CASSFGQQGNEQYF. The V call is TRBV7-6, the J call TRBJ2-7, with D perhaps matching TRBD1 (6 bases). The CDR3 sequence is 14 residues long. Deletions cut 3 bases from V and 5 bases from J, with 14 bases between. Germline CDR1 SGHVS, CDR2 FNYEAQ.

This clonotype appeared a few times. V is TRBV7-2 and J is TRBJ1-1; the D is unclear. The CDR3 is 15 amino acids. V shed 1 base and J shed 5 bases, with 14 bases lying between them. Germline assignment: CDR1 SGHTA and CDR2 FQGNSA. In DNA, the CDR3 is TGTGCCAGCAGCTTAGAGGGAACTACGGGGACTGAAGCTTTCTTT. Translated, it gives CASSLEGTTGTEAFF. Variable domain in full (rest from reference TRBV7-2 and TRBJ1-1): GAGVSQSPSNKVTEKGKDVELRCDPISGHTALYWYRQSLGQGLEFLIYFQGNSAPDKSGLPSDRFSAERTGGSVSTLTIQRTQQEDSAVYLCASSLEGTTGTEAFFGQGTRLTVV.

V and J are TRBV7-9 and TRBJ2-3; D not resolved. Trimming took off 3 bases at V and 6 bases at J, with 13 bases between the two ends. This CDR3 region has 14 residues. The germline V gene has CDR1 SEHNR and CDR2 FQNEAQ (reference sequence). The CDR3 sequence is CASSFDLGSDTQYF. The DNA of the CDR3 is TGTGCCAGCAGCTTTGATCTGGGGTCGGATACGCAGTATTTT.

The sample holds a few counts of this clonotype. The rearrangement uses TRBV6-1 and TRBJ2-1, with 7 bases aligning to TRBD1. V was clipped by 8 bases and J by 3 bases; unmatched bases: 10. From germline, CDR1 is MNHNS and CDR2 SASEGT. The CDR3 extends over 15 amino acids. The CDR3 sequence is CASSQGLVGYNEQFF. The DNA for the CDR3 is TGTGCCAGCTCACAGGGGTTAGTCGGCTACAATGAGCAGTTCTTC.

There are many counts of this clonotype. The chain links TRBV12-3 or TRBV12-4 to TRBJ1-3; 7 nucleotides align to TRBD1. The V and J ends lost 4 bases and 4 bases, in that order; junction bases with no gene match: 10. The CDR3 length is 16 residues. CDR3 sequence (DNA): TGTGCCAGCAGTTCGGGGACAGTTTTGGAGGGAAACACCATATATTTT. Protein sequence: CASSSGTVLEGNTIYF.

The chain links TRBV7-2 to TRBJ1-5, with 7 bases lining up with TRBD1. Germline V CDR1 and CDR2: SGHTA, FQGNSA. CDR3 size: 15 residues. V was clipped by 3 bases and J by 4 bases; unmatched bases: 6. This CDR3 is CASSFAGGTNQPQHF. The CDR3 region has the DNA TGTGCCAGCAGCTTTGCAGGGGGAACGAATCAGCCCCAGCATTTT. The whole variable domain, filled in from reference TRBV7-2 and TRBJ1-5, reads GAGVSQSPSNKVTEKGKDVELRCDPISGHTALYWYRQSLGQGLEFLIYFQGNSAPDKSGLPSDRFSAERTGGSVSTLTIQRTQQEDSAVYLCASSFAGGTNQPQHFGDGTRLSIL.

V gene TRBV5-4 combines with J gene TRBJ2-5, with D hard to call. V was trimmed by 1 base and J by 5 bases, leaving 15 bases between them. CDR1 SGHNT and CDR2 YYREEE come from the germline V gene (reference sequence). The length of the CDR3 is 15 residues. The CDR3 nucleotides read TGTGCCAGCAGCTTGTTCGGCTACAGAGACGAGACCCAGTACTTC. Translated, it gives CASSLFGYRDETQYF. The whole variable domain, filled in from reference TRBV5-4 and TRBJ2-5, reads ETGVTQSPTHLIKTRGQQVTLRCSSQSGHNTVSWYQQALGQGPQFIFQYYREEENGRGNFPPRFSGLQFPNYSSELNVNALELDDSALYLCASSLFGYRDETQYFGPGTRLLVL.